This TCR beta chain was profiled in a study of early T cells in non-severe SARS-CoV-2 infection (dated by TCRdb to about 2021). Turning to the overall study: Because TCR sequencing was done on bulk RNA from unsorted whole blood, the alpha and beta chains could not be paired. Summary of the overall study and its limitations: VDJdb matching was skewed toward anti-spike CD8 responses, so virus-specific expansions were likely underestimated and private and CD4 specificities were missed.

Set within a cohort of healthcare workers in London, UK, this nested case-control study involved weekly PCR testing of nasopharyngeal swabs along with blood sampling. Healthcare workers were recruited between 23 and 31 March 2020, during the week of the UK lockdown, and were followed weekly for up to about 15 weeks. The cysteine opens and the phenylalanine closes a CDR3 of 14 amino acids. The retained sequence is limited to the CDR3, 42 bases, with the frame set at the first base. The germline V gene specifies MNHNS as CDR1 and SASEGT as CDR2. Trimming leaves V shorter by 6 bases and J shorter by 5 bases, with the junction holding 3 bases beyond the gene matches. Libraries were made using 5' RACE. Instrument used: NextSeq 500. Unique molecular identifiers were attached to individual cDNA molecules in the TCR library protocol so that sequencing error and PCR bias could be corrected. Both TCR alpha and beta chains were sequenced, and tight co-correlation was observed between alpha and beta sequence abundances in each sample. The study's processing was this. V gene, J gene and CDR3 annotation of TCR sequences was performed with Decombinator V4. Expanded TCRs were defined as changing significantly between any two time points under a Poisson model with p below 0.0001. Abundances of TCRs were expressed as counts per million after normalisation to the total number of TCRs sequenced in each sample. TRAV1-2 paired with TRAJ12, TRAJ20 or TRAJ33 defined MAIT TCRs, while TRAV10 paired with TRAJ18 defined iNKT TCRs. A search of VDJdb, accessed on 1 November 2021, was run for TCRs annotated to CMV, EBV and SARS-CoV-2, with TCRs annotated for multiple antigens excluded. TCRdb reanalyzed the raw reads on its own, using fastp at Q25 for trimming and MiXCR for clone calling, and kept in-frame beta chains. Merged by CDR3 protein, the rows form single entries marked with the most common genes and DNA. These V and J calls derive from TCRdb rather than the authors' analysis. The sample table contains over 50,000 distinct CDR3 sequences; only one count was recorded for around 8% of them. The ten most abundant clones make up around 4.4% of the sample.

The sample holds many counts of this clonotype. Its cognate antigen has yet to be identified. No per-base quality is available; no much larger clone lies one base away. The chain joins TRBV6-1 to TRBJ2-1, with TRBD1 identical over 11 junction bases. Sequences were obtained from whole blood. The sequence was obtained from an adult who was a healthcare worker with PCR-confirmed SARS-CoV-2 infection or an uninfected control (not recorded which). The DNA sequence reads TGTGCCAGCAGAGGACAGGGGGCTAACAATGAGCAGTTCTTC. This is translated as CASRGQGANNEQFF.